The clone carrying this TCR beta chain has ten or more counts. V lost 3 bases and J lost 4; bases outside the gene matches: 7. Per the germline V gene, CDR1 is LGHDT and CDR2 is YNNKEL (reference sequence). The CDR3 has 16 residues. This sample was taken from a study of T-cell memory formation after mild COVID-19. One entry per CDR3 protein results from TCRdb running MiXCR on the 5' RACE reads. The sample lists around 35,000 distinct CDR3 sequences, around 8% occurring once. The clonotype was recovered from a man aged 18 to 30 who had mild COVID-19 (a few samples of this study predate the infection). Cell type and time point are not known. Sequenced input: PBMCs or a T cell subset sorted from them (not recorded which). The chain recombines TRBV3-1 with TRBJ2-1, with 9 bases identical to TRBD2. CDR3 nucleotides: TGTGCCAGCAGCCAGTACGCGGGGGGGGCATACAATGAGCAGTTCTTC. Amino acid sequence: CASSQYAGGAYNEQFF.